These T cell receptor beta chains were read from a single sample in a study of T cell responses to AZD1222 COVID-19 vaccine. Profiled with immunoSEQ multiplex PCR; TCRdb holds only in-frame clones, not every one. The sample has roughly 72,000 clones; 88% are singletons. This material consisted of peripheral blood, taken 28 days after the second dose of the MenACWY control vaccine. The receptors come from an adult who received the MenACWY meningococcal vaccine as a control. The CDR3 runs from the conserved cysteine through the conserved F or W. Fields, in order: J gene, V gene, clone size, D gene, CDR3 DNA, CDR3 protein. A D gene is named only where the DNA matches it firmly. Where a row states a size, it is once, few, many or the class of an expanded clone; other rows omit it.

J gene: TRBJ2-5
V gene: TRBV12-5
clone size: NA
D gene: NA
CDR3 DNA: TGTGCTAGTGGCTTGACCAGGGGGGGGACGAACAGGGAGACCCAGTACTTC
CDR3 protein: CASGLTRGGTNRETQYF

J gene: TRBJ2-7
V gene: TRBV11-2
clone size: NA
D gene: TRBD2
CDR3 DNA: TGTGCCAGCAGCTTAAGGACTAGCGGGAGCTACGAGCAGTACTTC
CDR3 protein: CASSLRTSGSYEQYF

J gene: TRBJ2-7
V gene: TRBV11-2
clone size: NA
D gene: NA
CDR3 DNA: TGTGCCAGCAGCTTGGGGAGAGTTGTTTACGAGCAGTACTTC
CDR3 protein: CASSLGRVVYEQYF

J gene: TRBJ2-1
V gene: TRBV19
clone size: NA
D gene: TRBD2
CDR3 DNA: TGTGCCAGTAGTGCCTGGACTAGCGGGGGGAACAATGAGCAGTTCTTC
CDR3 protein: CASSAWTSGGNNEQFF

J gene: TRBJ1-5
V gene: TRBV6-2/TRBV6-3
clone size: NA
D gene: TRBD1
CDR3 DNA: TGTGCCAGCAGTTGGGACAGGGTTCAGCCCCAGCATTTT
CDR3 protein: CASSWDRVQPQHF

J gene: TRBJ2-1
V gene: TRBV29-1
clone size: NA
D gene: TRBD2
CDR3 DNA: TGCAGCGTTGAGTCCCGCCTAGCGGGGGGTATAGGTGAGCAGTTCTTC
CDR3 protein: CSVESRLAGGIGEQFF

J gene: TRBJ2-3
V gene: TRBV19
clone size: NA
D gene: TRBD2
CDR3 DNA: TGTGCCAGTAGCAGGACTAGCGGGGGACAAGATACGCAGTATTTT
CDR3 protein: CASSRTSGGQDTQYF

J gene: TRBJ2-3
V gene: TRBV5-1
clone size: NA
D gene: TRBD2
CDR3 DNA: TGCGCCAGCAGACGGGAGGGCCCAGATACGCAGTATTTT
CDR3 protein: CASRREGPDTQYF

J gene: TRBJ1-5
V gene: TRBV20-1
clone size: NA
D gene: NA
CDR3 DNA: TGCAGTGCTAGTCCGGGCGTCAATCAGCCCCAGCATTTT
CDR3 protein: CSASPGVNQPQHF

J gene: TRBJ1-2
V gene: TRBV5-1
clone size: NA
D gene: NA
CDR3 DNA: TGCGCCAGCAGCTGGACCGACGTGGGGGTAGGTGGCTACACCTTC
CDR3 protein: CASSWTDVGVGGYTF

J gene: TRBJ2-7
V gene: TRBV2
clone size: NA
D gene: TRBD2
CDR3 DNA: TGTGCCAGCAGTGCTCTAGCGGGGGTCTACGAGCAGTACTTC
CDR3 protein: CASSALAGVYEQYF

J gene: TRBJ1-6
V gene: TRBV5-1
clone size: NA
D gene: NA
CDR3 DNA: TGCGCCAGCAGCTCCAAACCAGACAGTTCACCCCTCCACTTT
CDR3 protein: CASSSKPDSSPLHF

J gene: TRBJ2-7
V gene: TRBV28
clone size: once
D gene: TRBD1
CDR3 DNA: TGTGCCAGCAGTTTACTGGCAGGGGGAACCTACGAGCAGTACTTC
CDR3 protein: CASSLLAGGTYEQYF

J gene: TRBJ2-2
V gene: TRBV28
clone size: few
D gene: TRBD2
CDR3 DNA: TGTGCCAGCAGTTGGACTAGCGGGGGGGCCGGGGAGCTGTTTTTT
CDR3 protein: CASSWTSGGAGELFF

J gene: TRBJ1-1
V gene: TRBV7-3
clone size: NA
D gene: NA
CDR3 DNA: TGTGCCAGCAGCTTAGGGTTTGGCACTGAAGCTTTCTTT
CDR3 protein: CASSLGFGTEAFF

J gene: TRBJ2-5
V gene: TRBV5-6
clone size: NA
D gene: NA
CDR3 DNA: TGTGCCAGCAGCTCGGTCGTCCATAGGGAGACCCAGTACTTC
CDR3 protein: CASSSVVHRETQYF

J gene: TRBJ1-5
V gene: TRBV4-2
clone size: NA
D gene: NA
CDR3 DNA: TGTGCCAGCAGCCAAGAAAACAGGGAAAATCAGCCCCAGCATTTT
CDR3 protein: CASSQENRENQPQHF

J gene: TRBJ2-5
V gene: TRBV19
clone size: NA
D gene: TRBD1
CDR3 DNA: TGTGCCAGTAGTAGGGGACAGCAAGAGACCCAGTACTTC
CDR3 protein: CASSRGQQETQYF

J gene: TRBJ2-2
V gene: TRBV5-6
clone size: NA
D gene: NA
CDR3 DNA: TGTGCCAGCAGCCCGTGGAGCGGGGAGCTGTTTTTT
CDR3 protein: CASSPWSGELFF

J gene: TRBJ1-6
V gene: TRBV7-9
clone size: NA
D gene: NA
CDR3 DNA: TGTGCCAGCAGCTTAGCGGGTTCACCCCTCCACTTT
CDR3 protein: CASSLAGSPLHF

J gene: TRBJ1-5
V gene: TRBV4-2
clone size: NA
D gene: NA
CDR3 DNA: TGTGCCAGCAGTCCAAGCGGGGTAAGTCAGCCCCAGCATTTT
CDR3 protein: CASSPSGVSQPQHF

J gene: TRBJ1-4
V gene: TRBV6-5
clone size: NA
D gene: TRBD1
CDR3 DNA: TGTGCCAGCAGTTACGACAGGGCGAAGGAAAAACTGTTTTTT
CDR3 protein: CASSYDRAKEKLFF

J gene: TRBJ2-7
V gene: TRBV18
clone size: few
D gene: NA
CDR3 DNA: TGTGCCAGCTCACCATCCCCCTCCGCTAAGGCCTTCTACGAGCAGTACTTC
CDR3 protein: CASSPSPSAKAFYEQYF

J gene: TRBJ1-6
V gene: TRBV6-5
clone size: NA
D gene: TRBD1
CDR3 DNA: TGTGCCATTACGGACAGGGGAAATTCACCCCTCCACTTT
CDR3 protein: CAITDRGNSPLHF

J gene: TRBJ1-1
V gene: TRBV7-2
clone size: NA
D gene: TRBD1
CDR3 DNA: TGTGCCAGCAGCTACCTGGGACAGGGAGGCACTGAAGCTTTCTTT
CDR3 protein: CASSYLGQGGTEAFF

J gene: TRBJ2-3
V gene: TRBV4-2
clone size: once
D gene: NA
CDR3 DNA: TGTGCCAGCAGCCCCACAGGGGCGGGGGTAACAGATACGCAGTATTTT
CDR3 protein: CASSPTGAGVTDTQYF

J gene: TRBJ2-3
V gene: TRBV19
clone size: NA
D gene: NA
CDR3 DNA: TGTGCCAGTAGTATAGGGGTAGATACGCAGTATTTT
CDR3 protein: CASSIGVDTQYF

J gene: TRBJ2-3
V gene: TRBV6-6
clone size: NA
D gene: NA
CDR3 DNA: TGTGCCAGCAGTTACTCGGGCGGTGGAATCACAGATACGCAGTATTTT
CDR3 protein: CASSYSGGGITDTQYF

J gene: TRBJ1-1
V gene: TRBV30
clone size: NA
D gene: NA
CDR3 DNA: TGTGCCTGGAGTGTAGTCTTCTCCGGGCTCCAGAACACTGAAGCTTTCTTT
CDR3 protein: CAWSVVFSGLQNTEAFF

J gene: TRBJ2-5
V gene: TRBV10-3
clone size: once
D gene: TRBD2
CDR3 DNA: TGTGCCATCTCCTTAGCGGGGGCGGAAGAGACCCAGTACTTC
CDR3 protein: CAISLAGAEETQYF

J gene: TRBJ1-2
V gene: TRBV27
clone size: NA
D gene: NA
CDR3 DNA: TGTGCCAGCAGATCTATGACCGGGGAGGGAGGCTACACCTTC
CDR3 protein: CASRSMTGEGGYTF

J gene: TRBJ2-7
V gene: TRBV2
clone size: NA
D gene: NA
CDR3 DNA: TGTGCCAGCGGGCGCGAGCAGTACTTC
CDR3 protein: CASGREQYF

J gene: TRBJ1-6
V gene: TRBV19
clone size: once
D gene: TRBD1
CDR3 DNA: TGTGCCAGTAGACCGGGGACAGCTTATAATTCACCCCTCCACTTT
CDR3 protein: CASRPGTAYNSPLHF

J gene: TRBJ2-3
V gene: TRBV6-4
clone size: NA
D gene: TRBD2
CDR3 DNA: TGTGCCAGCAGTGTCGTTCTAGCGGGGGCAACAGATACGCAGTATTTT
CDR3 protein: CASSVVLAGATDTQYF

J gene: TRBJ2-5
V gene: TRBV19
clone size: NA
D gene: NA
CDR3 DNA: TGTGCCAGTAGTGGGGCCGTTCGTGAGACCCAGTACTTC
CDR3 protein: CASSGAVRETQYF

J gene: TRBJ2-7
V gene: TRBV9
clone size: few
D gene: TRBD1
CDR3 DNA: TGTGCCAGCAGCGTACAGGGGGCCTCCTACGAGCAGTACTTC
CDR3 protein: CASSVQGASYEQYF

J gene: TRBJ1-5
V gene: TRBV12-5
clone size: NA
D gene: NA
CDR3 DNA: TGTGCTAGTGGCCCGGACCTGGGGCAGCCCCAGCATTTT
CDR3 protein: CASGPDLGQPQHF

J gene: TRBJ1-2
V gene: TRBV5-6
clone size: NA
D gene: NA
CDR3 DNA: TGTGCCAGCAGCTTTCCTTCTCCAGTAAACCTCTATGGCTACACCTTC
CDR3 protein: CASSFPSPVNLYGYTF

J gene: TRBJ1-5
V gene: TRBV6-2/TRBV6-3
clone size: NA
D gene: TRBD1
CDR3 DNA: TGTGCCAGCAGCCGCAGACAGGGCTGGGATCAGCCCCAGCATTTT
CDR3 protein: CASSRRQGWDQPQHF

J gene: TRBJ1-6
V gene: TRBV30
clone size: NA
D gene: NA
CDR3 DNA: TGTGCCTGGGGGATGATCCGTTCACCCCTCCACTTT
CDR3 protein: CAWGMIRSPLHF

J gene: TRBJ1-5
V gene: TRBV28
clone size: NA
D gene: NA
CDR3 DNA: TGTGCCAGCAGGTGGAGCAATCAGCCCCAGCATTTT
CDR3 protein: CASRWSNQPQHF

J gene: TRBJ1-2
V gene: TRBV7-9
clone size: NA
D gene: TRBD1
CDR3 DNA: TGTGCCAGCAGCTTTAATGGACAGGGGATCTATGGCTACACCTTC
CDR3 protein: CASSFNGQGIYGYTF

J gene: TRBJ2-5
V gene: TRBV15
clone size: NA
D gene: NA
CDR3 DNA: TGTGCCACCAGCGGTGGACTGCGAGAGACCCAGTACTTC
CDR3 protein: CATSGGLRETQYF

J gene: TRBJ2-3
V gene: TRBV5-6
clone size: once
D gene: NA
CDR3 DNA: TGTGCCAGCAGCTTGGACCTCACAGATACGCAGTATTTT
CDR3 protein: CASSLDLTDTQYF

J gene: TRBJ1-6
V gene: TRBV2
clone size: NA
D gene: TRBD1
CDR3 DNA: TGTGCCAGCAGCTTCTCGACATCGGGACAGGGTACATCACCCCTCCACTTT
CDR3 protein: CASSFSTSGQGTSPLHF

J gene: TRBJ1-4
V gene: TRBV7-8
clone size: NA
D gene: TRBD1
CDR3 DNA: TGTGCCAGCAGCTTAGATCCCAGGGGGGACGAAAAACTGTTTTTT
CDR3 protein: CASSLDPRGDEKLFF

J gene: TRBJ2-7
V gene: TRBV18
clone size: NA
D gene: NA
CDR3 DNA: TGTGCCAGCTCACTGACGACTTACGAGCAGTACTTC
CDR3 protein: CASSLTTYEQYF

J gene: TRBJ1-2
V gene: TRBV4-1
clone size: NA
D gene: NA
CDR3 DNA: TGCGCCAGCAGCCAAGGGACAGATGGCTACACCTTC
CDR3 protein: CASSQGTDGYTF

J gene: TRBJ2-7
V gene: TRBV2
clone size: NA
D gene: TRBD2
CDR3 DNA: TGTGCCAGCAGGGCTAGCGGGGCCGAGCAGTACTTC
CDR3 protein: CASRASGAEQYF

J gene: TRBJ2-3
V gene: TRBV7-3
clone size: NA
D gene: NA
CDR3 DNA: TGTGCCAGCAGCTTGAGCCATAGCACAGATACGCAGTATTTT
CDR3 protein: CASSLSHSTDTQYF

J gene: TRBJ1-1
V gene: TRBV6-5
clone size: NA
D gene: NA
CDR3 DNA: TGTGCCAGCAGTCGGGGCCCGAACACTGAAGCTTTCTTT
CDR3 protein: CASSRGPNTEAFF

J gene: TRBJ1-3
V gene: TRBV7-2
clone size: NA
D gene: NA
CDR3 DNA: TGTGCCAGCAGCTTAGCGGGAGGAGAGGGAAACACCATATATTTT
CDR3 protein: CASSLAGGEGNTIYF

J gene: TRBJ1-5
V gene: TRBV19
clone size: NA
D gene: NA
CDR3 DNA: TGTGCCAGTACCCACCAGGCGAGCAATCAGCCCCAGCATTTT
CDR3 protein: CASTHQASNQPQHF

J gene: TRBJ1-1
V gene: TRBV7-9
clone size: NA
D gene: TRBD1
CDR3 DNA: TGTGCCAGCAGCTTAGTCCCAATAGGGGGCAGGACTGAAGCTTTCTTT
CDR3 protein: CASSLVPIGGRTEAFF

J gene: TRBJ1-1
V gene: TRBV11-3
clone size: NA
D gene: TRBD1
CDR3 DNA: TGTGCCAGCAGCTCGCGGGACAGTGAAGCTTTCTTT
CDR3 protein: CASSSRDSEAFF

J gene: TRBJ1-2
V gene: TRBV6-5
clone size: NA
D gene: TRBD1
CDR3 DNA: TGTGCCAGCAGTTTCCACAGGGGAGGCTATGGCTACACCTTC
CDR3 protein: CASSFHRGGYGYTF

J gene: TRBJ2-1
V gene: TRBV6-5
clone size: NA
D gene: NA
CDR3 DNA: TGTGCCAGCAGACAACAGGGTCTGGACATCAATGAGCAGTTCTTC
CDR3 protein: CASRQQGLDINEQFF